This T cell receptor (beta chain) originates from a study of T cells in Graves' hyperthyroidism and ophthalmopathy. Study information: Upon initial diagnosis and before any treatment, peripheral blood was collected.

A patient was excluded if there was uncontrolled infection, other autoimmune disease, pregnancy or lactation. The CDR3 runs 16 residues. V was clipped by 3 bases and J by 4 bases, with 18 bases between them. Germline V gene data show CDR1 as SGHAT and CDR2 as FQNNGV. This clonotype was seen a handful of times. The TCR beta CDR3 regions underwent amplification using RNA transcripts as the source. HTBI primers drove first-round RT-PCR of the TCR CDR3. TCRdb independently ran MiXCR on the multiplex PCR reads; one entry per CDR3 protein. This sample has around 500,000 distinct CDR3 sequences, with 22% found just once.

The chain joins TRBV11-2 to TRBJ1-1, with a tentative D call TRBD1 (5 bases). Sequencing input: blood. This TCR was sampled from a woman in her sixties or seventies with Graves' ophthalmopathy. CDR3 protein: CASSLASSQGPTEAFF. The CDR3 nucleotides read TGTGCCAGCAGCTTGGCTTCCTCGCAGGGTCCCACTGAAGCTTTCTTT.